The 19 T cell receptor beta chains below were found in one sample sequenced in a study of human T cells and chemical hapten exposure. The sample's time point: patch test 1, 2 weeks after DPC sensitization. Treatment indicated: therapeutic diphenylcyclopropenone sensitization with weekly scalp DPC. TCRdb recomputed calls from the RACE reads with MiXCR, one row per CDR3 protein. The data contain about 80,000 distinct CDR3 sequences, approximately 8% of them singletons. This sample comprised whole blood, obtained in connection with sensitization to the hapten diphenylcyclopropenone (DPC). The receptors were sampled from a woman in her 30s with alopecia areata. Some clones in this sample may be carry-over from other donors' samples.

The table lists this clonotype with a few counts. This sequence joins TRBV7-6 and TRBJ2-7; no firm D call. V gave up 3 bases and J gave up 5 bases, with 8 bases separating them. Germline CDR1 and CDR2: SGHVS and FNYEAQ. This CDR3 spans 12 amino acids. The CDR3 nucleotides are TGTGCCAGCAGCTTTTCGCCGAACGAGCAGTACTTC. It specifies CASSFSPNEQYF.

The V call is TRBV2, the J call TRBJ1-2, with D possibly TRBD1 on 5 matching bases. Germline values: CDR1 SNHLY, CDR2 FYNNEI. The CDR3 runs to 12 residues. V dropped 4 bases and J dropped 6 bases, with 9 bases sitting between them. The CDR3 sequence is CASSVLGDGYTF. The CDR3 coding sequence is TGTGCCAGCAGTGTACTAGGGGATGGCTACACCTTC.

This clonotype was observed a handful of times. J is TRBJ1-3 and V is TRBV20-1, with D possibly being TRBD1 (5 bases). This CDR3 contains 14 residues. Germline CDR1 reads DFQATT; CDR2 reads SNEGSKA (reference sequence). V lost 6 bases, J lost 0 bases, and 12 bases lay in between. This chain's CDR3 is CSAQGASSGNTIYF. The CDR3 DNA reads as TGCAGTGCCCAGGGCGCGAGCTCTGGAAACACCATATATTTT.

At least ten counts were recorded for this clonotype. The rearrangement uses TRBV4-2 and TRBJ1-4; the match to TRBD1 covers 11 bases. Per the germline V gene, CDR1 is LGHNA and CDR2 is YNFKEQ. V shed 0 bases, J shed 7 bases, and the junction held 4 bases outside the gene matches. The CDR3 covers 16 residues. CDR3 nucleotide sequence: TGTGCCAGCAGCCAAGATCTAGGGACAGGGGGTGAAAAACTGTTTTTT. This gives the protein CASSQDLGTGGEKLFF.

The genes are TRBV6-1 and TRBJ1-5; D not certain. Germline CDR1 and CDR2: MNHNS and SASEGT. The length of the CDR3 is 13 residues. V was cut by 3 bases and J by 5 bases, with 8 bases left in between. The chain's CDR3 is CASSDGDYQPQHF. CDR3 nucleotides: TGTGCCAGCAGTGACGGGGATTATCAGCCCCAGCATTTT.

In DNA, the CDR3 is TGTGCCAGCAGGCGACCGGGACAGGGGAGAAACACCATATATTTT. It specifies CASRRPGQGRNTIYF. This chain uses TRBV12-3 or TRBV12-4 with TRBJ1-3; TRBD1 aligns across 10 bases. The V gene end was trimmed by 6 bases and the J gene end by 5 bases; junction bases not matched to a gene: 7. This CDR3 has 15 amino acids.

The chain couples TRBV12-3 or TRBV12-4 to TRBJ2-7; D is possibly TRBD2 (5 bases). The CDR3 runs 15 residues. The V end lost 6 bases, the J end lost 0 bases, and 15 bases lay between the germline ends. The DNA of the CDR3 is TGTGCCAGCAGGCCCCGGACGGGGAGCTCCTACGAGCAGTACTTC. It specifies CASRPRTGSSYEQYF.

This clonotype was detected a few times. The gene calls are TRBV12-3 or TRBV12-4 and TRBJ2-7; TRBD1 matches at 8 bases. The junction had 11 bases not matched to a gene; V was cut back by 4 bases and J by 6 bases. The length of the CDR3 is 15 residues. The CDR3 sequence is CASSSGRGPRSEQYF. Written as DNA, the CDR3 is TGTGCCAGCAGTTCGGGCAGGGGGCCCCGGAGCGAGCAGTACTTC.

The table lists this clonotype with many counts. This chain uses TRBV29-1 with TRBJ2-7; D perhaps matches TRBD1 (6 bases). Germline loops: CDR1 SQVTM, CDR2 ANQGSEA. The V and J ends lost 2 bases and 9 bases respectively, with 23 bases between them. The CDR3 has 15 amino acids. CDR3 sequence: CSVEKSQGKFSGQYF. The DNA for the CDR3 is TGCAGCGTTGAAAAGTCCCAGGGGAAGTTCAGCGGGCAGTACTTC.

This clonotype was observed a few times. A much larger clonotype is one base distant, so this may be a read error. The genes are TRBV29-1 and TRBJ1-1; the D is unclear. CDR1 is SQVTM, CDR2 ANQGSEA, per germline. The germline V and J ends were trimmed by 1 base and 1 base, with 7 bases remaining between them. This CDR3 is built from 13 residues. CDR3 amino acids: CSVEAERNTEAFF. The CDR3 DNA reads TGCAGCGTTGAAGCCGAGAGGAACACTGAAGCTTTCTTT.

This clonotype was counted at least ten times. This chain joins TRBV20-1 and TRBJ1-6; D is unclear. Germline-derived CDR1 and CDR2 are DFQATT and SNEGSKA (reference sequence). The V end lost 4 bases, the J end lost 7 bases, and 8 bases lay between the germline ends. The CDR3 covers 12 residues. The CDR3 reads CSATEPNSPLHF. CDR3 in DNA: TGCAGTGCTACGGAGCCCAATTCACCCCTCCACTTT.

This clonotype was found many times. The chain joins TRBV7-9 to TRBJ1-1; no firm D call. The CDR3 runs to 12 residues. Germline V CDR1 and CDR2: SEHNR, FQNEAQ (reference sequence). V dropped 5 bases and J dropped 4 bases, with 8 bases sitting between them. The CDR3 DNA reads TGTGCCAGCAGCCGCATACTCACTGAAGCTTTCTTT. Translating it yields CASSRILTEAFF.

This clonotype was counted a few times. The chain combines TRBV19 with TRBJ1-6, with 8 bases matching TRBD1. The CDR3 sequence is 15 residues long. The trim removed 4 bases at V and 7 bases at J, leaving 6 bases unmatched. Germline loops: CDR1 LNHDA, CDR2 SQIVND (reference sequence). CDR3 loop: CASSRTGFQNSPLHF. The CDR3 DNA sequence: TGTGCCAGTAGTAGGACAGGGTTCCAGAATTCACCCCTCCACTTT. The whole variable domain, filled in from reference TRBV19 and TRBJ1-6, reads DGGITQSPKYLFRKEGQNVTLSCEQNLNHDAMYWYRQDPGQGLRLIYYSQIVNDFQKGDIAEGYSVSREKKESFPLTVTSAQKNPTAFYLCASSRTGFQNSPLHFGNGTRLTVT.

This clonotype was recorded at least ten times. V is TRBV21-1 and J is TRBJ1-1. TRBV21-1 is given as a pseudogene. The CDR3 loop spans 12 amino acids. CDR3: CASSLRTGEAFF. CDR3 bases: TGTGCCAGCAGCCTACGTACTGGTGAAGCTTTCTTT.

In its sample, this clonotype was seen many times. This rearrangement joins TRBV29-1 to TRBJ2-5, with 7 bases aligning to TRBD1. The CDR3 runs 13 residues. The J segment lost 3 bases and the V segment lost 4 bases, leaving 5 bases of the junction unmatched. From germline, CDR1 is SQVTM and CDR2 ANQGSEA. The CDR3 spells CSVGPGTEETQYF. The CDR3 region has the DNA TGCAGCGTTGGCCCTGGGACAGAAGAGACCCAGTACTTC.

This clonotype was found many times. The chain links TRBV5-1 to TRBJ2-2; D tentatively fits TRBD1 or TRBD2 (5 bases each). Trimming cost V 2 bases and J 3 bases, with 14 bases left between them. The germline V gene has CDR1 SGHRS and CDR2 YFSETQ. CDR3 length: 16 amino acids. In DNA, the CDR3 is TGCGCCAGCAGCTTAAGCGGCCTAGGGGACACCGGGGAGCTGTTTTTT. Translating it yields CASSLSGLGDTGELFF.

The gene calls are TRBV6-5 and TRBJ1-2; the match to TRBD1 covers 12 bases. V lost 7 bases and J lost 7; bases outside the gene matches: 7. Per the germline V gene, CDR1 is MNHEY and CDR2 is SVGAGI. The CDR3 is 14 amino acids. In DNA form, the CDR3 reads TGTGCCAGCACCCCGGGACAGGGGGCCACTGGCTACACCTTC. This sequence encodes CASTPGQGATGYTF.

This clonotype was observed a few times. This may arise from a read error, as a much more abundant clone is one base away. This chain links TRBV27 with TRBJ1-5, with 8 bases that match TRBD1. This CDR3 has 13 residues. Germline CDR1 is MNHEY and CDR2 is SMNVEV (reference sequence). In DNA form, the CDR3 reads TGTGCCAGCAGGGGACAGGCACCTCAGCCCCAGAATTTT. This codes for CASRGQAPQPQNF.

This clonotype was found a few times. The CDR3 region is CASSVTGSEQYF. The CDR3 nucleotides are TGTGCCAGCAGCGTGACAGGTTCCGAGCAGTACTTC. The V and J genes are TRBV7-8 and TRBJ2-7, with D maybe TRBD1 (6 bases). CDR1 SGHVS and CDR2 FQNEAQ come from the germline V gene. V gave up 5 bases and J gave up 6 bases, with 11 bases separating them. CDR3 size: 12 residues. The full variable domain, with the rest looked up from reference TRBV7-8 and TRBJ2-7, is GAGVSQSPRYKVAKRGQDVALRCDPISGHVSLFWYQQALGQGPEFLTYFQNEAQLDKSGLPSDRFFAERPEGSVSTLKIQRTQQEDSAVYLCASSVTGSEQYFGPGTRLTVT.